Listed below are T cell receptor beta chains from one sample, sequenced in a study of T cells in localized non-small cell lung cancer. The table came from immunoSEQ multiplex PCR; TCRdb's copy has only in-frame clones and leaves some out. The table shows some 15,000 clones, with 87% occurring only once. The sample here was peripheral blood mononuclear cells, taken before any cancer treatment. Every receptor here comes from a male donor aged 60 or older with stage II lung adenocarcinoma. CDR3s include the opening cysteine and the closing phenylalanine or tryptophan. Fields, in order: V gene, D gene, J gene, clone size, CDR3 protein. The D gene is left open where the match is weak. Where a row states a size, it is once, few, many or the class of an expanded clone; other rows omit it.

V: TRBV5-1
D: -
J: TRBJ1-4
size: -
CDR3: CASSFFVGGDPTNEKLFF

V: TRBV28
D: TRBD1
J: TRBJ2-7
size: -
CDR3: CASTQVRDSLREQYF

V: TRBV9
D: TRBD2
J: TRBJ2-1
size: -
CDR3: CASSVASGRAWDEQFF

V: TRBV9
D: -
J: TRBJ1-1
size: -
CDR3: CASSLGRNTEAFF

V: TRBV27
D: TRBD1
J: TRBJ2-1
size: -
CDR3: CASSTPRRGTGIVEQFF

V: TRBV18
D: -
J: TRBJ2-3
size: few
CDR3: CASSHLPSGGGITDTQYF

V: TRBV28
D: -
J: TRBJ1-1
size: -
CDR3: CASSLAVGMAFF

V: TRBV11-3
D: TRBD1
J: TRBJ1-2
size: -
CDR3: CASSPDRATYTF

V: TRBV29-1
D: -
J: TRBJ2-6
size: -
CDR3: CSVLGTGATGANVLTF

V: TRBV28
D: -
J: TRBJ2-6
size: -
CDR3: CASSSSGVGANVLTF

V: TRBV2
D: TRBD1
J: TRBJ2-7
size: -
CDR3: CASTTGASSYEQYF

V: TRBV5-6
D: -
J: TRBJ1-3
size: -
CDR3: CASSLRGPGNTIYF

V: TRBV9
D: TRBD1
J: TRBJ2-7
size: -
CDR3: CASSLSGQGLTEQYF

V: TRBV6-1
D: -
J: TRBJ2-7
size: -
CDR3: CASRGHTSSYEQYF

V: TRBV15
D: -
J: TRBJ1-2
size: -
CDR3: CATSRDLFSGAGYTF

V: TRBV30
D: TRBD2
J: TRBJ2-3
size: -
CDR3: CAWGTRTDTQYF

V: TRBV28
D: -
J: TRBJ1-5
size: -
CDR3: CASSPARNQPQHF

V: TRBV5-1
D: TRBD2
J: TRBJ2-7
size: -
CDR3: CASSLEAGTSGRATYEQYF

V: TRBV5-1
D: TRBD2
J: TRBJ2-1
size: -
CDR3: CASSELAGAGNEQFF

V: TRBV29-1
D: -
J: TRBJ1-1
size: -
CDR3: CSVGEGTEAFF

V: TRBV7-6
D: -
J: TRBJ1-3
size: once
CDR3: CASSPNSGTAGNTIYF

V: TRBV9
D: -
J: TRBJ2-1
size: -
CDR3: CASSVQTEQFF

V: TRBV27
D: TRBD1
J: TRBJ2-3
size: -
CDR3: CASSDRVDTQYF

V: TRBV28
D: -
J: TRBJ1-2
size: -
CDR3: CASSFSSGVNYGYTF

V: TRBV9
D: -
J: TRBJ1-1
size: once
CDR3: CASSVTGQLNTEAFF

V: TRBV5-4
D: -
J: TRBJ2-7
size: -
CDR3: CASSLTGNPYEQYF

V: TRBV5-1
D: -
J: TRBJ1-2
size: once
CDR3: CASSTDSRGYTF

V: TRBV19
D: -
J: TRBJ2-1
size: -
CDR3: CASRPAVGDEQFF

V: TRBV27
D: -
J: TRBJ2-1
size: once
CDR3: CASSPPQGGLGIANEQFF

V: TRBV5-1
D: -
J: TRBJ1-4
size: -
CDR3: CASSLNAGRREKLFF

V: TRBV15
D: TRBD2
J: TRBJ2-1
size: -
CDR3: CATSRDRAGVDNEQFF

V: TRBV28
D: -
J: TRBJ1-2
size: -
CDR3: CASSLGGHPYGYTF

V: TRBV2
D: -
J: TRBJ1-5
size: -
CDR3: CASRAGSVNNQPQHF

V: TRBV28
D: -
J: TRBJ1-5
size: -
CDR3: CASSSPGVSQHF

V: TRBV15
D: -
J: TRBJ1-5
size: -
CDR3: CATSRDYSSVQPQHF

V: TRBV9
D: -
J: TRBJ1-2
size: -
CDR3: CASSRILNYGYTF

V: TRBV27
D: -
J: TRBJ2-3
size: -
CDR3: CASSFSRVSPDTQYF

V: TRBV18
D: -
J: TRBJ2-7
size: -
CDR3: CASSPSSYEQYF

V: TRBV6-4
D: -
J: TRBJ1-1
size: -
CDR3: CAREGGTPNTEAFF

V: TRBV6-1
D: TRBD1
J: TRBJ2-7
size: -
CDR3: CASGGGQGSYEQYF

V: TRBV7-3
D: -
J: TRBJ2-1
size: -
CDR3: CASSFRAGPRNNEQFF

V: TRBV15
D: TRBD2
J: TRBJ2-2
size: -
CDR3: CATSASTSALNTGELFF

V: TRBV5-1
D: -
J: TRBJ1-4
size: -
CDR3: CASSLAGRADEKLFF

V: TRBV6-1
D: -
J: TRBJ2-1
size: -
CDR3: CASRVGSAAYNEQFF

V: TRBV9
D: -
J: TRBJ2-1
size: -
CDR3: CASSVDGVGSYNEQFF

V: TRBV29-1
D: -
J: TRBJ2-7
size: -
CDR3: CSVEESSYEQYF

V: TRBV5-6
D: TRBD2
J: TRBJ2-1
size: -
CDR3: CASSFGREDSYNEQFF

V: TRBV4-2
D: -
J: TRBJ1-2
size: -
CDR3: CASSQGGSLVYGYTF

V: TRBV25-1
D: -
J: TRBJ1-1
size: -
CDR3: CASSEHGTPNTEAFF

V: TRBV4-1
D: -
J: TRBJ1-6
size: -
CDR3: CASSQFGFRDSYNSPLHF

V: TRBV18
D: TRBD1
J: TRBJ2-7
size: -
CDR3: CASSPPTGERALAQYF

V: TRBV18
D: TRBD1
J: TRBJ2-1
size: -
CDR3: CASSRGTGGSYEQFF

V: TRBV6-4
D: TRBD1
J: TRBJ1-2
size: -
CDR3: CASRQGGASGYTF